This T cell receptor (beta chain) originates from a study of blood T cell repertoires in COVID-19. Study information: The samples span acute and convalescent COVID-19 from the United States, Italy and Spain. T cells, B-cell-depleted T cells, or PBMCs provided the cDNA or gDNA that served as material.

In the original workflow: Amplification of reference gene primers provided the estimated nucleated cell counts. Repertoires were generated with immunoSEQ multiplex PCR, while TCRdb's copy carries only in-frame clones and drops some. Clone size and V and J calls were adopted from that table, with D and trimming inferred from the DNA. The table includes about 100,000 clones, roughly 86% detected once. This CDR3 region has 14 residues. CDR1 is WSHSY, CDR2 SAAADI, per germline. The V end lost 0 bases, the J end lost 7 bases, and 10 bases lay between the germline ends. The sample taken for sequencing was peripheral blood. The sequence was obtained from a man aged 45 to 65 with active or convalescent COVID-19. The rearrangement links TRBV10-2 to TRBJ1-5; D might be TRBD1 (5 bases). The CDR3 sequence: CASSESQGRQPQHF. CDR3 in DNA: TGCGCCAGCAGTGAGTCGCAGGGCAGGCAGCCCCAGCATTTT.